The clone carrying this TCR beta chain was seen just once. These data are taken from a study of OX40 agonist ivuxolimab in advanced cancers. CDR3 length equals 13 residues. V lost 3 bases, J lost 0 bases, and 5 bases lay in between. From germline, CDR1 is MNHEY and CDR2 SMNVEV (reference sequence). TCRdb keeps only in-frame clones here, not all; method: immunoSEQ multiplex PCR. The table has approximately 74,000 clones, approximately 85% seen once; the top ten hold under 2.5%. This chain links TRBV27 with TRBJ1-2, with no clear D. This receptor was taken from an adult with an advanced solid tumor such as melanoma, head and neck, liver or kidney cancer. Sequencing was performed on CD4+ or CD8+ T cells sorted from blood, taken in a trial of the OX40 agonist ivuxolimab. The CDR3 loop reads CASSFSPNYGYTF. In DNA, the CDR3 is TGTGCCAGCAGTTTCAGTCCTAACTATGGCTACACCTTC.